This T cell receptor (beta chain) was recorded in a study of identifying expanded T cells in peripheral blood. CDR3 length equals 14 residues. The germline V gene has CDR1 SGHNT and CDR2 YYREEE (reference sequence). V was cut by 3 bases and J by 8 bases, with 17 bases left in between. TCRdb keeps only in-frame clones here, not all; method: immunoSEQ multiplex PCR. The sample has under 150,000 clones; around nine tenths are singletons. Source material: blood. The TCR originated in a person between 18 and 69 years old in good health. The rearrangement uses TRBV5-4 and TRBJ1-2; D is uncertain. Written as DNA, the CDR3 is TGTGCCAGCAGCTCTTACCAGGACTATGCCGGCTACACCTTC. Amino acids: CASSSYQDYAGYTF.